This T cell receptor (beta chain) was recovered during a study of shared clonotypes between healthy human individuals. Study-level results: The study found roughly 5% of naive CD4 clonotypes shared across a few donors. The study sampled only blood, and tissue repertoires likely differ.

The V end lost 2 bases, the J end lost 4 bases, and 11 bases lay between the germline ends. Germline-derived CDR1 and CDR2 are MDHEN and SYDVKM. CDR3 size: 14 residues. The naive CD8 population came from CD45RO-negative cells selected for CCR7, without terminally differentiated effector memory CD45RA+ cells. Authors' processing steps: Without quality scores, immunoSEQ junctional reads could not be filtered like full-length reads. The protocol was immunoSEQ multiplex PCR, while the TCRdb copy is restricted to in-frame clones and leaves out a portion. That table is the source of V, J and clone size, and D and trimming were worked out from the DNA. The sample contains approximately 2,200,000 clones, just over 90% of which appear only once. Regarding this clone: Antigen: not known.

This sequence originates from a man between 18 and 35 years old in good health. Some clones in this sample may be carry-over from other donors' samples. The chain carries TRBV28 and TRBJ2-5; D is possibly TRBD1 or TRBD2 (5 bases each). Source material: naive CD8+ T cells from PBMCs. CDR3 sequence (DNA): TGTGCCAGCAGTTTAGTGGGGACGGGAGAGACCCAGTACTTC. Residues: CASSLVGTGETQYF.